Below, 16 T cell receptor beta chains from the same sample are listed, as sequenced in a study of blood T cell repertoires in COVID-19. The assay was immunoSEQ multiplex PCR, and TCRdb's table has in-frame clones only and misses some. Altogether tens of thousands of clones are present, about 93% being singletons, with the ten largest covering 5.5% to 6%. Sequencing input: peripheral blood. The receptor set was obtained from a human donor in a cohort sampled during active COVID-19.

V and J are TRBV5-1 and TRBJ2-1; D unclear. Germline V CDR1 and CDR2: SGHRS, YFSETQ. Trimming pared 0 bases from V and 5 bases from J, leaving 6 bases between. The CDR3 extends over 13 amino acids. In DNA form, the CDR3 reads TGCGCCAGCAGCTTGGCTACGGACAATGAGCAGTTCTTC. Amino acid sequence: CASSLATDNEQFF.

The chain links TRBV5-1 to TRBJ1-5; D gene uncertain. The ends were cut back, 1 base at V and 7 bases at J, with 15 bases in the middle. Germline V gene data show CDR1 as SGHRS and CDR2 as YFSETQ. The CDR3 totals 15 residues. CDR3 in amino acids: CASSLSPGMDQPQHF. The CDR3 region has the DNA TGCGCCAGCAGCTTGAGTCCGGGGATGGACCAGCCCCAGCATTTT.

The rearrangement joins TRBV18 to TRBJ2-2; the D gene is possibly TRBD2 (6 bases). Looked up from germline, CDR1 is KGHSH and CDR2 is LQKENI. The CDR3 sequence is 14 residues long. Trimming removed 6 bases at V and 5 bases at J, with 13 bases between. CDR3 DNA sequence: TGTGCCAGCTCCCGGGAGATGTCGACCGGGGAGCTGTTTTTT. Translation: CASSREMSTGELFF.

The chain links TRBV2 to TRBJ2-1; tentative D call: TRBD1 (5 bases). The CDR3 has 12 amino acids. The germline V gene encodes CDR1 SNHLY and CDR2 FYNNEI. Deletions cut 4 bases from V and 6 bases from J, with 7 bases between. CDR3 sequence reads: CASSGRVNEQFF. The CDR3 region has the DNA TGTGCCAGCAGTGGCAGGGTCAATGAGCAGTTCTTC.

The chain recombines TRBV21-1 with TRBJ2-1; the table's D call TRBD2 went unverified against the DNA. TRBV21-1 is annotated as a pseudogene. The length of the CDR3 is 19 residues. The CDR3 protein is CASSKVGFSMRGDYNEQFF. The CDR3 coding sequence is TGTGCCAGCAGCAAGGTGGGCTTTTCAATGCGGGGGGATTACAATGAGCAGTTCTTC.

V gene TRBV7-6 combines with J gene TRBJ2-1; TRBD1 aligns across 8 bases. This CDR3 has 18 amino acids. Germline loops: CDR1 SGHVS, CDR2 FNYEAQ. The J segment lost 2 bases and the V segment lost 1 base, leaving 10 bases of the junction unmatched. The CDR3 is CASSLEAQAGGPYNEQFF. DNA for the CDR3: TGTGCCAGCAGCTTAGAGGCCCAGGCAGGGGGCCCCTACAATGAGCAGTTCTTC. The whole variable domain, remainder taken from reference TRBV7-6 and TRBJ2-1, is GAGVSQSPRYKVTKRGQDVALRCDPISGHVSLYWYRQALGQGPEFLTYFNYEAQQDKSGLPNDRFSAERPEGSISTLTIQRTEQRDSAMYRCASSLEAQAGGPYNEQFFGPGTRLTVL.

This chain uses TRBV7-9 with TRBJ1-6; the D is unclear. The CDR3 has 15 residues. V was clipped by 1 base and J by 9 bases, with 13 bases between them. Looked up from germline, CDR1 is SEHNR and CDR2 is FQNEAQ (reference sequence). The CDR3 protein is CASSLVPLSGSPLHF. The DNA of the CDR3 is TGTGCCAGCAGCTTAGTGCCTTTATCGGGTTCACCCCTCCACTTT.

The rearrangement links TRBV7-8 to TRBJ1-5, with 8 bases fitting TRBD1. Germline CDR1 SGHVS, CDR2 FQNEAQ. Germline trimming cut 4 bases from V and 2 bases from J; bases unmatched to any gene: 4. This CDR3 comprises 15 residues. The CDR3 DNA is TGTGCCAGCAGCTCCCAGGACAGGGGCAATCAGCCCCAGCATTTT. Its translation: CASSSQDRGNQPQHF.

The chain links TRBV19 to TRBJ1-1; TRBD1 aligns across 10 bases. Germline CDR1 reads LNHDA; CDR2 reads SQIVND (reference sequence). V was pared by 8 bases and J by 2 bases, with 5 bases of the junction left unmatched. This CDR3 comprises 14 residues. The CDR3 here is CASRQGAKNTEAFF. CDR3 nucleotides: TGTGCCAGTCGACAGGGGGCGAAAAACACTGAAGCTTTCTTT.

V usage is TRBV13 and J usage is TRBJ1-3; 7 bases align to TRBD1. Trimming cost V 1 base and J 3 bases; bases outside gene matches: 6. Germline V lookup: CDR1 PRHDT, CDR2 FYEKMQ (reference sequence). The CDR3 length is 16 residues. The CDR3 DNA is TGTGCCAGCAGCTTAGACCCCCGGGACAGTGGAAACACCATATATTTT. Encoded protein: CASSLDPRDSGNTIYF.

This chain connects TRBV5-4 to TRBJ2-3; D not resolved. Deletions cut 4 bases from V and 1 base from J, with 13 bases between. The CDR3 loop spans 15 amino acids. The germline V gene encodes CDR1 SGHNT and CDR2 YYREEE (reference sequence). The CDR3 protein is CASSPDLARTDTQYF. The CDR3 DNA is TGTGCCAGCAGCCCCGATTTGGCTCGCACAGATACGCAGTATTTT.

The chain employs TRBV3-1 (or the pseudogene TRBV3-2) and TRBJ2-3, with D perhaps TRBD1 (6 bases). Trimming pared 5 bases from V and 2 bases from J, leaving 17 bases between. The CDR3 is 16 residues long. Looked up from germline, CDR1 is LGHDT and CDR2 is YNNKEL (reference sequence). The CDR3 DNA reads TGTGCCAGCAGCGGTAGCTGGGGGCCAGACACAGATACGCAGTATTTT. Its protein is CASSGSWGPDTDTQYF.

This rearrangement joins TRBV10-1 to TRBJ1-4; no definite D call. V shed 2 bases and J shed 7 bases, with 14 bases lying between them. CDR3 size: 15 residues. Germline lookup yields CDR1 WNHNN and CDR2 SYGVQD (reference sequence). CDR3: CASSEGDTGGEKLFF. The CDR3 DNA sequence: TGCGCCAGCAGTGAGGGTGACACCGGAGGTGAAAAACTGTTTTTT.

The V and J genes are TRBV5-8 and TRBJ1-1; possible D gene TRBD1, 6 bases. There are 17 residues in the CDR3. Germline CDR1 is SGHTS and CDR2 is YDEGEE. Trimming shortened V by 2 bases and J by 4 bases, and 21 bases separated the two germline ends. CDR3 region: CASSFFHATGIGTEAFF. CDR3 nucleotides: TGTGCCAGCAGCTTTTTTCACGCTACAGGGATTGGCACTGAAGCTTTCTTT.

The V and J genes are TRBV19 and TRBJ1-2; TRBD1 agrees at 7 bases. This CDR3 comprises 13 residues. Germline lookup yields CDR1 LNHDA and CDR2 SQIVND (reference sequence). V was clipped by 5 bases and J by 8 bases; unmatched bases: 8. DNA of the CDR3: TGTGCCAGTAGTGCGGACAGGTTGGGCGGCTACACCTTC. This codes for CASSADRLGGYTF.

The V and J genes are TRBV3-1 (or the pseudogene TRBV3-2) and TRBJ2-7, with D maybe TRBD1 (6 bases). The CDR3 consists of 15 residues. Germline loops: CDR1 LGHDT, CDR2 YNNKEL (reference sequence). V lost 6 bases and J 1 base, leaving 16 bases between the germline ends. For the CDR3, the DNA is TGTGCCAGCAGTCTAAAGACAGGACTTTCCTACGAGCAGTACTTC. Protein sequence: CASSLKTGLSYEQYF.